The subject of this entry is one TCR beta chain. Its antigen is not known. The data belong to a study of response to subunit inactivated influenza vaccine. Notes on the study in general: Authors suggested each seasonal flu vaccination may recruit only limited numbers of new T cells.

CDR1 MNHNY and CDR2 SVGAGI come from the germline V gene (reference sequence). The CDR3 loop spans 12 amino acids. V dropped 6 bases and J dropped 8 bases, with 13 bases sitting between them. One entry per CDR3 protein, called by TCRdb with MiXCR from the RT-PCR reads. Counted here are about 650,000 distinct CDR3 sequences, less than 15% occurring once; the ten biggest clones make up less than 8.5%. V usage is TRBV6-6 and J usage is TRBJ1-1, with D possibly matching TRBD1 (5 bases). The TCR originated in a man aged 45-65 years who received an inactivated influenza vaccine. The sample was PBMCs from blood, taken approximately 15 days before vaccination. For the CDR3, the DNA is TGTGCCAGCAGCCAACAGGTGGGAGAAGCTTTCTTT. Translation gives CASSQQVGEAFF.